Listed here are 20 T cell receptor beta chains from one sample, sequenced in a study of blood T cell repertoires in COVID-19 (dated by TCRdb to 2019 to 2021). To prepare the library, the immunoSEQ multiplex PCR assay was applied. Held by TCRdb, this immuneACCESS table contains in-frame sequences only and omits some clones. Under half of the omission traces to an unresolved V gene where checked; the cause of the rest is unknown. This sample has 40,000 to 55,000 clones in its table, and roughly four fifths of those were observed once. Of the sample, 14% falls within the top ten clones. The sample consisted of peripheral blood. The receptors were sampled from a human donor with acute or convalescent COVID-19. The donor label of this sample is uncertain.

The chain joins TRBV6-2 or TRBV6-3 to TRBJ2-7; tentative D call: TRBD1 (6 bases). The CDR3 length is 16 residues. V lost 0 bases, J lost 6 bases, and 18 bases lay in between. Germline CDR1 is MNHEY and CDR2 is SVGEGT. CDR3: CASSYSRGGGGSEQYF. CDR3 in DNA: TGTGCCAGCAGTTACTCCAGAGGAGGTGGGGGCTCCGAGCAGTACTTC.

This chain uses TRBV7-7 with TRBJ2-5; 16 nucleotides align to TRBD2. Germline-derived CDR1 and CDR2 are SSHAT and FNYEAQ (reference sequence). The V and J ends lost 5 bases and 3 bases, in that order; junction bases with no gene match: 3. The CDR3 loop spans 16 amino acids. CDR3 amino acids: CASSRGTSGGEETQYF. The CDR3 DNA follows: TGTGCCAGCAGCCGCGGGACTAGCGGGGGGGAAGAGACCCAGTACTTC.

V is TRBV5-5 and J is TRBJ2-2; D is unresolved. Germline V gene data show CDR1 as SGHKS and CDR2 as YYEKEE (reference sequence). With 0 bases removed from V and 2 bases from J, the gap between germline ends came to 5 bases. The CDR3 length is 14 residues. The CDR3 sequence is CASSLEPNTGELFF. The CDR3 nucleotides are TGTGCCAGCAGCTTGGAGCCAAACACCGGGGAGCTGTTTTTT.

This rearrangement joins TRBV18 to TRBJ2-4; weak D call: TRBD2 (5 bases). Trimming removed 2 bases from V and 5 bases from J, with 22 bases in between. CDR1 is KGHSH, CDR2 LQKENI, per germline. The CDR3 covers 18 residues. CDR3 nucleotide sequence: TGTGCCAGCTCACCAAGGAGTACACCGGAAGTCGGGGAAAACATTCAGTACTTC. Amino acid sequence: CASSPRSTPEVGENIQYF. The full variable domain, completed using reference TRBV18 and TRBJ2-4, is NAGVMQNPRHLVRRRGQEARLRCSPMKGHSHVYWYRQLPEEGLKFMVYLQKENIIDESGMPKERFSAEFPKEGPSILRIQQVVRGDSAAYFCASSPRSTPEVGENIQYFGAGTRLSVL.

The chain is built from TRBV11-3 and TRBJ2-5; no definite D call. Germline V gene sequence: CDR1 SGHNT, CDR2 YENEEA. The CDR3 spans 11 residues. The V and J ends lost 2 bases and 8 bases respectively, with 6 bases between them. In nucleotides, the CDR3 is TGTGCCAGCAGCTTACAGGCTACCCAGTACTTC. This sequence encodes CASSLQATQYF.

CDR3 sequence: CASSSGQGPYNEQFF. Here the CDR3 DNA reads TGTGCCAGCAGCTCTGGACAGGGTCCCTACAATGAGCAGTTCTTC. The chain is built from TRBV5-4 and TRBJ2-1, with TRBD1 matching over 8 bases. Germline loops: CDR1 SGHNT, CDR2 YYREEE (reference sequence). The V segment lost 3 bases and the J segment 2 bases; nucleotides outside the gene matches: 4. The CDR3 runs 15 residues.

The rearrangement links TRBV28 to TRBJ1-3; 9 nucleotides align to TRBD1. The CDR3 loop spans 16 amino acids. Germline CDR1 MDHEN, CDR2 SYDVKM. V was clipped by 6 bases and J by 1 base; unmatched bases: 7. CDR3 sequence reads: CASRQGAGFSGNTIYF. CDR3 bases: TGTGCCAGCAGACAGGGGGCGGGATTTTCTGGAAACACCATATATTTT. Combining the CDR3 with reference TRBV28 and TRBJ1-3 gives the whole variable domain DVKVTQSSRYLVKRTGEKVFLECVQDMDHENMFWYRQDPGLGLRLIYFSYDVKMKEKGDIPEGYSVSREKKERFSLILESASTNQTSMYLCASRQGAGFSGNTIYFGEGSWLTVV.

The chain employs TRBV19 and TRBJ2-7; no clear D. Germline CDR1 and CDR2: LNHDA and SQIVND (reference sequence). CDR3 size: 13 residues. V shed 5 bases and J shed 2 bases, with 10 bases lying between them. The CDR3 nucleotides are TGTGCCAGTAGTGCACATTCAACCTACGAGCAGTACTTC. It codes for CASSAHSTYEQYF. The full variable domain, with the rest looked up from reference TRBV19 and TRBJ2-7, is DGGITQSPKYLFRKEGQNVTLSCEQNLNHDAMYWYRQDPGQGLRLIYYSQIVNDFQKGDIAEGYSVSREKKESFPLTVTSAQKNPTAFYLCASSAHSTYEQYFGPGTRLTVT.

The genes are TRBV6-5 and TRBJ2-2; a weak D match, TRBD1 (5 bases). CDR3 length: 16 residues. Trimming removed 0 bases at V and 7 bases at J, with 15 bases between. Per the germline V gene, CDR1 is MNHEY and CDR2 is SVGAGI. The CDR3 region is CASSYSAAGNNGELFF. The DNA for the CDR3 is TGTGCCAGCAGTTACTCGGCGGCAGGGAATAACGGGGAGCTGTTTTTT.

This clone was counted between two and nine times. The chain links TRBV7-9 to TRBJ2-2; no firm D call. V was pared by 3 bases and J by 5 bases, with 4 bases between. The length of the CDR3 is 12 residues. Germline lookup yields CDR1 SEHNR and CDR2 FQNEAQ (reference sequence). The CDR3 DNA sequence: TGTGCCAGCAGCTTTACTACCGGGGAGCTGTTTTTT. Protein: CASSFTTGELFF.

The chain couples TRBV27 to TRBJ1-4; a weak D match, TRBD1 (5 bases). V was pared by 5 bases and J by 5 bases, with 9 bases between. From germline, CDR1 is MNHEY and CDR2 SMNVEV (reference sequence). The CDR3 contains 13 residues. CDR3 region: CASSIRQNEKLFF. The DNA of the CDR3 is TGTGCCAGCAGTATCCGACAGAATGAAAAACTGTTTTTT.

The chain uses TRBV7-8 and TRBJ2-5; maybe TRBD1 (5 bases). The ends were cut back, 0 bases at V and 5 bases at J, with 10 bases in the middle. CDR1 SGHVS and CDR2 FQNEAQ come from the germline V gene. The CDR3 runs 14 residues. The DNA of the CDR3 is TGTGCCAGCAGCTTAGCCTACAGGAGTGAGACCCAGTACTTC. Its protein product is CASSLAYRSETQYF.

V usage is TRBV6-2 or TRBV6-3 and J usage is TRBJ2-7; 11 bases fit TRBD2. V lost 6 bases, J lost 1 base, and 11 bases stayed unmatched. The V gene's germline CDR1 is MNHEY and CDR2 SVGEGT. This CDR3 spans 17 amino acids. CDR3 bases: TGTGCCAGCAGCAAACTAGCGGGGGCCGCGCTATCCTACGAGCAGTACTTC. Translating it yields CASSKLAGAALSYEQYF.

The rearrangement uses TRBV10-3 and TRBJ1-1; TRBD1 matches 12 bases. The V gene end was trimmed by 10 bases and the J gene end by 2 bases; junction bases not matched to a gene: 2. CDR1 and CDR2 (germline): ENHRY, SYGVKD. The CDR3 loop spans 13 amino acids. This CDR3 reads CATGTGGNTEAFF. The DNA of the CDR3 is TGTGCCACAGGGACAGGGGGCAACACTGAAGCTTTCTTT.

V and J are TRBV18 and TRBJ1-2; D not resolved. The V gene's germline CDR1 is KGHSH and CDR2 LQKENI. The CDR3 is 13 amino acids. V lost 1 base and J lost 8, with 11 bases in between. The CDR3 is CASSPRSGEGYTF. CDR3 nucleotide sequence: TGTGCCAGCTCACCACGGTCTGGGGAGGGCTACACCTTC. Using reference TRBV18 and TRBJ1-2 for the parts outside the CDR3, the full variable domain is NAGVMQNPRHLVRRRGQEARLRCSPMKGHSHVYWYRQLPEEGLKFMVYLQKENIIDESGMPKERFSAEFPKEGPSILRIQQVVRGDSAAYFCASSPRSGEGYTFGSGTRLTVV.

The chain has TRBV5-6 and TRBJ1-2; the D is unclear. The germline CDR1 and CDR2 sequences are SGHDT and YYEEEE. V lost 0 bases and J lost 4, with 13 bases in between. This CDR3 comprises 15 residues. The CDR3 DNA is TGTGCCAGCAGCTTGGGGGCCTCGGCGGGCTATGGCTACACCTTC. Translated, it gives CASSLGASAGYGYTF.

This sequence joins TRBV20-1 and TRBJ2-1; no clear D. CDR1 DFQATT and CDR2 SNEGSKA come from the germline V gene (reference sequence). The CDR3 extends over 13 amino acids. V lost 3 bases and J lost 6, with 12 bases in between. The CDR3 nucleotides are TGCAGTGCTAGTTACACATCAGGCAATGAGCAGTTCTTC. Protein: CSASYTSGNEQFF.

The chain links TRBV18 to TRBJ2-5; 7 bases line up with TRBD1. Looked up from germline, CDR1 is KGHSH and CDR2 is LQKENI. The CDR3 has 15 amino acids. The trim removed 1 base at V and 4 bases at J, leaving 6 bases unmatched. The CDR3 DNA reads as TGTGCCAGCTCACCACAACGACAGGGCGGAGAGACCCAGTACTTC. It codes for CASSPQRQGGETQYF.

This clone has just one count. The gene calls are TRBV13 and TRBJ2-7, with D tentatively TRBD1 (5 bases). This CDR3 has 14 residues. The germline V gene has CDR1 PRHDT and CDR2 FYEKMQ (reference sequence). V lost 5 bases and J 5 bases, leaving 16 bases between the germline ends. CDR3 sequence reads: CASSDSSRADEQYF. The CDR3 region has the DNA TGTGCCAGCAGCGATTCGAGCAGGGCCGACGAGCAGTACTTC.

V is TRBV27 and J is TRBJ2-6; D uncertain. The CDR3 extends over 13 amino acids. The germline gives CDR1 MNHEY, CDR2 SMNVEV (reference sequence). Trimming removed 3 bases from V and 3 bases from J, with 3 bases in between. CDR3 in DNA: TGTGCCAGCAGTTTCATTGGGGCCAACGTCCTGACTTTC. This sequence encodes CASSFIGANVLTF.